This T cell receptor beta chain emerged from a study of cytomegalovirus exposure and HLA in healthy donors. This CDR3 has 14 amino acids. CDR1 is MNHEY, CDR2 SMNVEV, per germline (reference sequence). Trimming removed 3 bases from V and 5 bases from J; junction bases left unmatched: 2. General study findings and limits: The authors later found most CMV-associated TCR beta chains appeared HLA-restricted. A later analysis showed TCR association rates differing by HLA locus, peaking at DRB1 and lowest at HLA-C. Altogether, 170 or so TCR beta chains were recorded as cytomegalovirus-associated.

The PCR contained 60 Vbeta and 13 Jbeta primers. Libraries were prepared by immunoSEQ multiplex PCR; TCRdb keeps only in-frame clonotypes and omits some of them. The data show 60,000 to 70,000 clones, with around 61% seen just once and roughly 3% held by the top ten. Of note for this clone: Antigen unknown.

Each donor was nominally healthy when sampled (though unrecorded immune exposures were likely). J is TRBJ2-7 and V is TRBV27, with 12 bases that match TRBD1. The sequence came from a woman aged 45-65 years in good health and CMV-seronegative. Sequencing used PBMCs. Written as DNA, the CDR3 is TGTGCCAGCAGTTTGGGGACAGGGGGCCACGAGCAGTACTTC. Its protein product is CASSLGTGGHEQYF.